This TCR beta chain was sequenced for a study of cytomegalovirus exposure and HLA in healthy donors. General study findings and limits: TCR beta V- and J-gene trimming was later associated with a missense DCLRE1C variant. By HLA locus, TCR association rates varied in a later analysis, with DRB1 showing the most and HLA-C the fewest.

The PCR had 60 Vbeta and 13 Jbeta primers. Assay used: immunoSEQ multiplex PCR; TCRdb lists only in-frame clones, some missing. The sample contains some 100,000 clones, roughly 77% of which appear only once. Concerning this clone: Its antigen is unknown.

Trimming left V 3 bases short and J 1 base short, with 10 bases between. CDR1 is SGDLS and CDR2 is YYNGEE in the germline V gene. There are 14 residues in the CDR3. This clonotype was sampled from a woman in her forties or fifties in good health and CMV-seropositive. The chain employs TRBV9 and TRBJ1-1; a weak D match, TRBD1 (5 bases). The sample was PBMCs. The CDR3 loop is CASSEGHPNTEAFF. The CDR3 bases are TGTGCCAGCAGCGAGGGGCACCCGAACACTGAAGCTTTCTTT.